This T cell receptor (beta chain) originates from a study of shared clonotypes between healthy human individuals. V lost 2 bases, J lost 4 bases, and 12 bases lay in between. There are 13 residues in the CDR3. Germline V gene data show CDR1 as GTSNPN and CDR2 as SVGIG (reference sequence). The repertoire was sequenced with immunoSEQ multiplex PCR; TCRdb's copy has only in-frame clones and lacks some. There are 550,000 to 700,000 clones in the sample; around 78% occur only once, and around 2% lies in the top ten. The V and J genes are TRBV30 and TRBJ2-7; D assignment may be TRBD1 or TRBD2 (5 bases each). Material: memory CD4+ T cells sorted from blood. Subset reported: CD45RA-negative fraction. The sequence derives from a woman aged 30 to 39 in good health. Written as DNA, the CDR3 is TGTGCCTGGAGTTTGTGGGACGGGTACGAGCAGTACTTC. Encoded protein: CAWSLWDGYEQYF.